Below, 24 T cell receptor beta chains from the same sample are listed, as sequenced in a study of brain T cells in children with intractable seizures. Libraries were prepared by immunoSEQ multiplex PCR; TCRdb keeps only in-frame clonotypes and omits some of them. The table shows roughly 80,000 clones, with approximately 94% occurring only once. Sequenced material: peripheral blood, taken at surgery. Receptors were obtained from a boy in the first two years of life with tuberous sclerosis and intractable seizures.

The chain combines TRBV7-9 with TRBJ2-7, with TRBD2 identical over 13 bases. This CDR3 comprises 14 residues. Looked up from germline, CDR1 is SEHNR and CDR2 is FQNEAQ (reference sequence). V lost 6 bases to trimming and J lost 7 bases; unmatched junction nucleotides: 6. The CDR3 here is CASRPGLAGVEQYF. CDR3 DNA sequence: TGTGCCAGCAGACCCGGACTAGCGGGAGTTGAGCAGTACTTC.

This chain joins TRBV6-5 and TRBJ2-7; 10 bases fit TRBD1. The junction had 8 bases not matched to a gene; V was cut back by 8 bases and J by 4 bases. This CDR3 is 14 amino acids long. Germline V gives CDR1 MNHEY, CDR2 SVGAGI. This chain's CDR3 is CASQTGTGVYEQYF. CDR3 in DNA: TGTGCCAGCCAAACCGGGACAGGGGTGTACGAGCAGTACTTC.

Only one count was recorded for this clone. This chain connects TRBV7-6 to TRBJ2-1, with 11 bases identical to TRBD2. The J segment lost 0 bases and the V segment lost 5 bases, leaving 12 bases of the junction unmatched. The germline gives CDR1 SGHVS, CDR2 FNYEAQ. This CDR3 has 19 residues. This CDR3 is CASSPSGTSGFRSYNEQFF. CDR3 DNA sequence: TGTGCCAGCAGCCCCTCCGGGACTAGCGGCTTTCGCTCCTACAATGAGCAGTTCTTC.

The rearrangement links TRBV24-1 to TRBJ2-2, with D maybe TRBD1 (5 bases). Germline CDR1 is KGHDR and CDR2 is SFDVKD. V lost 1 base to trimming and J lost 2 bases, with 10 bases between them. The CDR3 is 16 residues long. CDR3 coding DNA: TGTGCCACCAGTGATTTCGCTGGACATAACACCGGGGAGCTGTTTTTT. Its translation: CATSDFAGHNTGELFF.

The V gene is TRBV5-6, the J gene TRBJ1-3; tentative D call: TRBD1 (6 bases). V lost 0 bases and J 4 bases, leaving 14 bases between the germline ends. This CDR3 has 16 amino acids. Germline values: CDR1 SGHDT, CDR2 YYEEEE. The CDR3 spells CASSLGWGLGGNTIYF. In nucleotides, the CDR3 is TGTGCCAGCAGCTTGGGTTGGGGGCTAGGCGGAAACACCATATATTTT.

This chain joins TRBV24-1 and TRBJ2-1, with 14 bases aligning to TRBD2. The J segment lost 8 bases and the V segment lost 3 bases, leaving 5 bases of the junction unmatched. The CDR3 runs 16 residues. The germline V gene encodes CDR1 KGHDR and CDR2 SFDVKD. The CDR3 DNA reads TGTGCCACCAGTGATCCCGGGACTAGCGGGAGAGATGAGCAGTTCTTC. Encoded protein: CATSDPGTSGRDEQFF.

The rearrangement uses TRBV5-1 and TRBJ2-1, with 12 bases lining up with TRBD2. CDR1 SGHRS and CDR2 YFSETQ come from the germline V gene. This CDR3 has 14 amino acids. V was clipped by 5 bases and J by 6 bases; unmatched bases: 3. The CDR3 loop reads CASRWTSGTNEQFF. The DNA of the CDR3 is TGCGCCAGCAGATGGACTAGCGGGACCAATGAGCAGTTCTTC.

The chain employs TRBV19 and TRBJ1-5; D unclear. Germline V CDR1 and CDR2: LNHDA, SQIVND (reference sequence). This CDR3 has 14 amino acids. Trimming stripped 6 bases from V and 5 bases from J, with 14 bases between. The CDR3 spells CASSLPDGYQPQHF. CDR3 nucleotide sequence: TGTGCCAGTAGCCTTCCAGACGGGTATCAGCCCCAGCATTTT.

The chain recombines TRBV9 with TRBJ1-3; 9 bases are shared with TRBD1. The CDR3 is 14 amino acids. The junction had 3 bases not matched to a gene; V was cut back by 0 bases and J by 8 bases. Germline V gene data show CDR1 as SGDLS and CDR2 as YYNGEE. The CDR3 DNA reads TGTGCCAGCAGCGTAGGGACAGGGGTGGACACCATATATTTT. Translating it yields CASSVGTGVDTIYF.

The chain carries TRBV20-1 and TRBJ2-1, with D possibly being TRBD1 (6 bases). The CDR3 totals 10 residues. V gave up 4 bases and J gave up 8 bases, with 6 bases separating them. Germline CDR1 reads DFQATT; CDR2 reads SNEGSKA (reference sequence). The CDR3 sequence is CSAKGDEQFF. CDR3 DNA sequence: TGCAGTGCTAAGGGGGATGAGCAGTTCTTC.

The chain couples TRBV19 to TRBJ2-7, with D possibly matching TRBD1 (7 bases). The CDR3 spans 16 residues. Germline V CDR1 and CDR2: LNHDA, SQIVND (reference sequence). V lost 6 bases and J lost 3, with 21 bases in between. The CDR3 spells CASSSGLRQGNYEQYF. CDR3 bases: TGTGCCAGTAGCAGCGGGCTTCGACAGGGAAACTACGAGCAGTACTTC.

This clone was seen a single time. The chain has TRBV7-9 and TRBJ1-2, with D possibly TRBD1 on 5 matching bases. Germline assignment: CDR1 SEHNR and CDR2 FQNEAQ (reference sequence). The ends were cut back, 5 bases at V and 6 bases at J, with 25 bases in the middle. This CDR3 region has 17 residues. The CDR3 DNA sequence: TGTGCCAGCAGCCCTCGACCGTACTTGGGACGGAACAATGGCTACACCTTC. It is translated as CASSPRPYLGRNNGYTF.

The rearrangement uses TRBV19 and TRBJ2-3; D is unclear. The CDR3 covers 14 residues. Germline CDR1 LNHDA, CDR2 SQIVND (reference sequence). Trimming stripped 5 bases from V and 0 bases from J, with 9 bases between. CDR3 nucleotides: TGTGCCAGTAGTCTCATCACTAGCACAGATACGCAGTATTTT. This gives the protein CASSLITSTDTQYF.

This clone was seen a single time. The genes are TRBV9 and TRBJ2-1, with D tentatively TRBD1 (7 bases). The CDR3 sequence is 18 residues long. V lost 0 bases and J lost 3, with 19 bases in between. Germline assignment: CDR1 SGDLS and CDR2 YYNGEE. The CDR3 region is CASSVEGAGSDRYNEQFF. The DNA for the CDR3 is TGTGCCAGCAGCGTAGAGGGGGCGGGAAGTGACCGCTACAATGAGCAGTTCTTC.

V is TRBV7-8 and J is TRBJ2-3, with TRBD2 identical over 7 bases. Germline V lookup: CDR1 SGHVS, CDR2 FQNEAQ. The CDR3 has 15 amino acids. V was clipped by 5 bases and J by 7 bases; unmatched bases: 12. The CDR3: CASSPPPLAPHTQYF. As DNA, the CDR3 is TGTGCCAGCAGCCCCCCCCCACTAGCGCCGCATACGCAGTATTTT.

The chain uses TRBV6-5 and TRBJ2-7; 14 bases map to TRBD2. The V and J ends lost 10 bases and 3 bases, in that order; junction bases with no gene match: 8. Germline CDR1 and CDR2: MNHEY and SVGAGI. This CDR3 spans 15 amino acids. The DNA for the CDR3 is TGTGCCACGATGGGGGGGACTAGCGGGGGCTACGAGCAGTACTTC. This codes for CATMGGTSGGYEQYF.

The genes are TRBV27 and TRBJ1-4, with 8 bases aligning to TRBD1. The CDR3 totals 14 residues. CDR1 is MNHEY and CDR2 is SMNVEV in the germline V gene (reference sequence). V shed 4 bases, J shed 8 bases, and the junction held 6 bases outside the gene matches. This CDR3 reads CASSSHGTGEKLFF. The CDR3 DNA reads TGTGCCAGCAGTTCACATGGGACAGGCGAAAAACTGTTTTTT.

The chain links TRBV5-1 to TRBJ1-2; 9 bases are a match to TRBD1. The CDR3 extends over 14 amino acids. The germline V gene encodes CDR1 SGHRS and CDR2 YFSETQ. V shed 5 bases, J shed 3 bases, and the junction held 5 bases outside the gene matches. CDR3 protein: CASSFGTGHYGYTF. The CDR3 bases are TGCGCCAGCAGTTTCGGGACAGGGCACTATGGCTACACCTTC.

The chain recombines TRBV15 with TRBJ2-2; unclear D gene. V was clipped by 0 bases and J by 1 base, with 12 bases between them. Germline V gene sequence: CDR1 LNHNV, CDR2 YYDKDF (reference sequence). The CDR3 spans 17 residues. CDR3 coding DNA: TGTGCCACCAGCAGAGATTTTATTCGACAGAACACCGGGGAGCTGTTTTTT. It encodes CATSRDFIRQNTGELFF.

This sequence joins TRBV4-2 and TRBJ2-1; TRBD2 matches at 7 bases. From germline, CDR1 is LGHNA and CDR2 YNFKEQ. The V segment lost 2 bases and the J segment 8 bases; nucleotides outside the gene matches: 12. The CDR3 runs 16 residues. CDR3 DNA: TGTGCCAGCAGCCAACTTACCGGGACTATAACGTATGAGCAGTTCTTC. It codes for CASSQLTGTITYEQFF.

The V and J genes are TRBV4-1 and TRBJ2-7; perhaps TRBD2 as D (5 bases). The germline CDR1 and CDR2 sequences are MGHRA and YSYEKL. V lost 0 bases and J 2 bases, leaving 14 bases between the germline ends. This CDR3 spans 16 amino acids. CDR3 region: CASSQDSGVGAYEQYF. The CDR3 nucleotides are TGCGCCAGCAGCCAAGATAGTGGAGTCGGGGCCTACGAGCAGTACTTC.

In its sample, this clone was seen once. The chain has TRBV7-8 and TRBJ2-2, with D unresolved. Trimming shortened V by 8 bases and J by 1 base, and 5 bases separated the two germline ends. Germline lookup yields CDR1 SGHVS and CDR2 FQNEAQ. The CDR3 has 12 amino acids. The DNA for the CDR3 is TGTGCCAGCCCACTGAACACCGGGGAGCTGTTTTTT. This gives the protein CASPLNTGELFF. The variable domain in full, completed from reference TRBV7-8 and TRBJ2-2, reads GAGVSQSPRYKVAKRGQDVALRCDPISGHVSLFWYQQALGQGPEFLTYFQNEAQLDKSGLPSDRFFAERPEGSVSTLKIQRTQQEDSAVYLCASPLNTGELFFGEGSRLTVL.

The chain recombines TRBV7-2 with TRBJ2-7; D unresolved. V shed 2 bases and J shed 3 bases, with 11 bases lying between them. The CDR3 is 14 residues long. Germline CDR1 is SGHTA and CDR2 is FQGNSA. The CDR3 DNA follows: TGTGCCAGCAGCTTATATGGCTACCTCTACGAGCAGTACTTC. This encodes CASSLYGYLYEQYF.

This clone was observed once. The chain joins TRBV21-1 to TRBJ2-7; no check of the table's D call, TRBD1, against the DNA was made. TRBV21-1 is a pseudogene segment. The CDR3 runs to 13 residues. CDR3 loop: CASSGQGNYEQYF. CDR3 nucleotide sequence: TGTGCCAGCAGCGGACAGGGTAACTACGAGCAGTACTTC.